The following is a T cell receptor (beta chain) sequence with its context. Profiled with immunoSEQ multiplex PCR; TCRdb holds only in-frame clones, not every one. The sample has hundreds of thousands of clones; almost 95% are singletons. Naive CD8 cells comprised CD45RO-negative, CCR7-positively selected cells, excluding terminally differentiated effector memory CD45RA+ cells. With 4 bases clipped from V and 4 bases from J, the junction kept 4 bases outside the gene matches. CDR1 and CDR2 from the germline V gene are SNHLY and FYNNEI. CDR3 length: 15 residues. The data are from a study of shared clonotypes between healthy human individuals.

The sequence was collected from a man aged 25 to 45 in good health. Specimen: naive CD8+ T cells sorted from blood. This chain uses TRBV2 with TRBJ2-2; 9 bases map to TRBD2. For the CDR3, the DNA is TGTGCCAGCAGTGTCGCGGGAGGGACCACCGGGGAGCTGTTTTTT. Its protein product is CASSVAGGTTGELFF.